The clone carrying this T cell receptor beta chain was seen only a few times. Its antigen is not known. Of the isolated RNA, all was reverse transcribed, and so the sequenced material was expressed TCRB transcripts. The average read count of naive, central memory and regulatory T cell samples was a few million. Repertoires were generated with immunoSEQ multiplex PCR, while TCRdb's copy carries only in-frame clones and drops some. The sample yields fewer than 350,000 clones, less than 20% seen once. The CDR3 is 15 amino acids. With 4 bases clipped from V and 2 bases from J, the junction kept 4 bases outside the gene matches. Per germline, CDR1 SGHRS and CDR2 YFSETQ. These data belong to a study of beta chain features in type 1 diabetes. Study findings and constraints: Patients with type 1 diabetes showed fewer VDJ junction insertions and more deletions.

The clonotype was recovered from a woman aged 18-29 years in good health. The sequencing input was naive CD4+ T cells from blood. The V gene is TRBV5-1, the J gene TRBJ2-5; 11 bases match TRBD2. CDR3 region: CASSPSGGLQETQYF. The CDR3 DNA sequence: TGCGCCAGCAGCCCTAGCGGGGGGCTTCAAGAGACCCAGTACTTC. The full variable domain, completed using reference TRBV5-1 and TRBJ2-5, is KAGVTQTPRYLIKTRGQQVTLSCSPISGHRSVSWYQQTPGQGLQFLFEYFSETQRNKGNFPGRFSGRQFSNSRSEMNVSTLELGDSALYLCASSPSGGLQETQYFGPGTRLLVL.